This T cell receptor gamma chain was identified during a study of gamma delta lymphoproliferative disorders and STAT genes. TCRdb re-called the multiplex PCR reads through CATT. The data hold 1,000 or so gamma-chain clones, with around 14% observed a single time. V was clipped by 6 bases and J by 0 bases; unmatched bases: 5. CDR1 and CDR2 from the germline V gene are VENAVY and YDSYNSRV. The CDR3 totals 13 residues. By sample share, this clone is medium-sized (0.01 to 0.1%). PBMCs from patients and controls supplied the genomic DNA for sequencing. The clonotype comes from a human donor in good health. Sequencing was done on a sample of blood. The chain is built from TRGV8 and TRGJ1 or TRGJ2. The J gene was missing in TCRdb and was found by matching the end of the DNA to germline. CDR3 sequence (DNA): TGTGCCACCTGGAAGTTGAATTATTATAAGAAACTCTTT. Protein sequence: CATWKLNYYKKLF.